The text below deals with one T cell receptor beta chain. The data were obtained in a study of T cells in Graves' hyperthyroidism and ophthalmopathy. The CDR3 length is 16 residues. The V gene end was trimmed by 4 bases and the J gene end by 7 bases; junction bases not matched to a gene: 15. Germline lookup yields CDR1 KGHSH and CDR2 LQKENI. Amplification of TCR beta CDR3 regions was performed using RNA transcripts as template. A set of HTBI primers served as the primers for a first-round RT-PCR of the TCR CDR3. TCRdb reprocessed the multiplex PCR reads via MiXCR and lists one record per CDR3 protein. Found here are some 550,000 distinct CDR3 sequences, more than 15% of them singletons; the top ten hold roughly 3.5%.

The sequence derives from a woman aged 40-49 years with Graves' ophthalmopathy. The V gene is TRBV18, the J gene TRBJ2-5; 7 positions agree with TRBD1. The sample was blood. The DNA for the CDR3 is TGTGCCAGCTCACTCTCCTACCCCGGGACAGTTGTGACCCAGTACTTC. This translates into CASSLSYPGTVVTQYF.